These 4 T cell receptor beta chains originate from one sample sequenced in a study of T cell responses to AZD1222 COVID-19 vaccine. The data were produced by immunoSEQ multiplex PCR, yet TCRdb's version contains in-frame clones alone and is incomplete. The repertoire consists of under 150,000 clones, with 88% occurring once and the leading ten covering about 3.7%. The specimen was peripheral blood, collected on day 0 of AZD1222 vaccination. These receptors were collected from an adult in good health.

The genes are TRBV27 and TRBJ1-2; the match to TRBD1 covers 7 bases. CDR1 and CDR2 from the germline V gene are MNHEY and SMNVEV (reference sequence). The CDR3 consists of 17 residues. The ends lost 6 bases at V and 4 bases at J; junction bases unmatched: 17. The CDR3 loop reads CASRAPPGTASTYGYTF. Here the CDR3 DNA reads TGTGCCAGCAGAGCCCCTCCCGGGACAGCTTCAACCTATGGCTACACCTTC.

The chain links TRBV14 to TRBJ2-7; D might be TRBD2 (5 bases). The germline gives CDR1 SGHDN, CDR2 FVKESK. The germline V and J ends were trimmed by 6 bases and 3 bases, with 21 bases remaining between them. The CDR3 covers 16 residues. For the CDR3, the DNA is TGTGCCAGCAGGACTTTTAGGGCCGGACGGGGCTACGAGCAGTACTTC. This gives the protein CASRTFRAGRGYEQYF.

Ten or more counts support this clone. The chain recombines TRBV19 with TRBJ2-7; possible D gene TRBD1, 7 bases. CDR3 size: 17 residues. CDR1 LNHDA and CDR2 SQIVND come from the germline V gene (reference sequence). With 0 bases removed from V and 2 bases from J, the gap between germline ends came to 17 bases. CDR3 sequence: CASSIEPQGGGPYEQYF. The CDR3, as DNA: TGTGCCAGTAGTATAGAGCCCCAAGGAGGGGGCCCCTACGAGCAGTACTTC.

The chain joins TRBV6-5 to TRBJ2-7, with D possibly TRBD1 on 6 matching bases. V was clipped by 4 bases and J by 2 bases, with 15 bases between them. Germline-derived CDR1 and CDR2 are MNHEY and SVGAGI. The CDR3 is 15 amino acids. DNA for the CDR3: TGTGCCAGCAGTTTCCTTCGACAGGTCCCCTACGAGCAGTACTTC. Its translation is CASSFLRQVPYEQYF.